One and the same sample provided the 13 T cell receptor beta chains below, sequenced in a study of T cells expressing NK-cell markers. No DNA is given; TCRdb re-called the 5' RACE reads and lists each CDR3 protein once. This table lists 500,000 to 700,000 distinct CDR3 sequences. Input material: blood T cells: a sorted CD56 or NKG2C T cell subset, CD4+ or CD8+ T cells, or bulk PBMC T cells (not recorded which). These receptors originate from a man between 18 and 29 years old in good health.

The rearrangement joins TRBV20-1 to TRBJ2-2; the D gene TCRdb calls, TRBD2, cannot be checked with no DNA. Germline V gene data show CDR1 as DFQATT and CDR2 as SNEGSKA (reference sequence). CDR3 length: 17 residues. The CDR3: CSARGQAGGPHTGELFF.

The chain couples TRBV12-3 or TRBV12-4 to TRBJ2-2; absent DNA, TCRdb's TRBD1 call cannot be checked. The CDR3 consists of 14 residues. The CDR3 protein is CASSNRGSAGELFF.

This chain uses TRBV12-3 or TRBV12-4 with TRBJ2-2; TCRdb designates TRBD2, a call that cannot be tested without DNA. The CDR3 contains 16 residues. The CDR3 sequence: CASRALAELNTGELFF.

V usage is TRBV27 and J usage is TRBJ2-5; TCRdb returns TRBD1, unconfirmable since there is no DNA. Germline V gene lookup returns CDR1 MNHEY and CDR2 SMNVEV (reference sequence). The CDR3 sequence is 15 residues long. The CDR3 sequence is CASSVSPRGQETQYF.

The chain joins TRBV6-2 or TRBV6-3 to TRBJ2-5; TCRdb's assignment of TRBD1 cannot be checked, as there is no DNA. Germline values: CDR1 MNHEY, CDR2 SVGEGT. The CDR3 runs to 21 residues. CDR3 amino acids: CASSYSKLVYEGSGEQETQYF.

The chain uses TRBV5-4 and TRBJ2-1; the TCRdb D gene call, TRBD2, has no DNA to confirm it. The CDR3 runs to 16 residues. Germline loops: CDR1 SGHNT, CDR2 YYREEE (reference sequence). CDR3 sequence: CASSLAPSVDYNEQFF.

This chain joins TRBV7-2 and TRBJ2-1; no DNA is available, so the TRBD2 call from TCRdb remains unchecked. CDR3 size: 12 residues. Per germline, CDR1 SGHTA and CDR2 FQGNSA. CDR3 in amino acids: CATSALDNEQFF.

The rearrangement joins TRBV5-1 to TRBJ2-2; TCRdb's D call, TRBD1, is unchecked because there is no DNA. Germline V gives CDR1 SGHRS, CDR2 YFSETQ. CDR3 length: 15 residues. The CDR3 sequence is CASSLRQGANGELFF.

The chain recombines TRBV9 with TRBJ2-3; TCRdb outputs TRBD2, but without DNA this stays unchecked. Germline loops: CDR1 SGDLS, CDR2 YYNGEE. The CDR3 is made up of 18 amino acids. CDR3 residues: CASSEVPAGGPLTDTQYF.

The chain is built from TRBV5-1 and TRBJ2-1; the TCRdb D gene call, TRBD2, has no DNA to confirm it. Germline V gene data show CDR1 as SGHRS and CDR2 as YFSETQ. This CDR3 is built from 22 residues. CDR3 sequence: CASSDLTGLAGMPRRVDNEQFF.

The V and J genes are TRBV7-9 and TRBJ2-1; there is no DNA to check the TCRdb D call of TRBD1. Germline values: CDR1 SEHNR, CDR2 FQNEAQ (reference sequence). This CDR3 has 15 residues. The CDR3 loop reads CASSLRTGGANEQFF.

V gene TRBV18 combines with J gene TRBJ2-1. This CDR3 spans 18 amino acids. From germline, CDR1 is KGHSH and CDR2 LQKENI. CDR3 protein: CASSPQRELGPVYNEQFF.

The V gene is TRBV7-9, the J gene TRBJ2-1; TCRdb designates TRBD2, a call that cannot be tested without DNA. The CDR3 length is 18 residues. Germline assignment: CDR1 SEHNR and CDR2 FQNEAQ (reference sequence). The CDR3 protein is CASSPTSGTLLPYNEQFF.